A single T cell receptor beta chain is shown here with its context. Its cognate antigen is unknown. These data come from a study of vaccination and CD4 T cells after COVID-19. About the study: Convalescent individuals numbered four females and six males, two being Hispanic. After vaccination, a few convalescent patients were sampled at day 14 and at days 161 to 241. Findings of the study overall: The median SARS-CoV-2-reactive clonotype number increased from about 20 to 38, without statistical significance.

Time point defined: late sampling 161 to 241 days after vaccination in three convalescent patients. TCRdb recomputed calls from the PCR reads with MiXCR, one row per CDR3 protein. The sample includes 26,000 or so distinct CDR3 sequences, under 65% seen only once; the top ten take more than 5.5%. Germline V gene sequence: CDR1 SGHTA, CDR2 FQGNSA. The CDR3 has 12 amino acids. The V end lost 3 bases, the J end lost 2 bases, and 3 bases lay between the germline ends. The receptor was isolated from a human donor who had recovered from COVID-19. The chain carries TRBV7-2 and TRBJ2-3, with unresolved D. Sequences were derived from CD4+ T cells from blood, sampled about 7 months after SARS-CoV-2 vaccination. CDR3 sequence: CASSLYTDTQYF. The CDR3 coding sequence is TGTGCCAGCAGCTTGTACACAGATACGCAGTATTTT.